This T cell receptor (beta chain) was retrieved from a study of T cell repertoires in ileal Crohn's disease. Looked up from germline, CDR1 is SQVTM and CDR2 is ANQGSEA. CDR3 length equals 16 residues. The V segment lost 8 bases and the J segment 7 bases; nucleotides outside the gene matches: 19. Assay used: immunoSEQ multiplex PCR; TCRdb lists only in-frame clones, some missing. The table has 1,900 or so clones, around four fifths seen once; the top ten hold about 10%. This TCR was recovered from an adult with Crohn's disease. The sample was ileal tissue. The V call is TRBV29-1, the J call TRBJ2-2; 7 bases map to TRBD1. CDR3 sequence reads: CSIYSGAGGSGGELFF. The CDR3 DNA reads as TGCAGCATATACTCTGGGGCAGGGGGATCAGGCGGGGAGCTGTTTTTT.